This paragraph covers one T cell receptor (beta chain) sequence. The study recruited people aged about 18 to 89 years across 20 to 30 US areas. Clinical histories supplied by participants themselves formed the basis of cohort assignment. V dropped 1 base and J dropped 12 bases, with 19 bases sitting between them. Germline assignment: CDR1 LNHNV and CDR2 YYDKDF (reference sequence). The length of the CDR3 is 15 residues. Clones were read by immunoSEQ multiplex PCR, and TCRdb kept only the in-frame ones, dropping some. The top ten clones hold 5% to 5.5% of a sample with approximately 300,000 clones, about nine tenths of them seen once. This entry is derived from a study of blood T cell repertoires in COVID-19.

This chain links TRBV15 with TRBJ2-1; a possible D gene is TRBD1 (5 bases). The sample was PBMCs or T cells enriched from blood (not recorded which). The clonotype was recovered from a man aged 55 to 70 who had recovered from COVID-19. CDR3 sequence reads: CATSRAPPVDQGQFF. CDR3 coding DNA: TGTGCCACCAGCAGAGCACCCCCCGTGGACCAGGGGCAGTTCTTC.